The clone carrying this TCR beta chain showed up just once. This sample is drawn from a study of blood T cell repertoires in COVID-19. Study-wide context: Cohort 3 recovery required two negative PCRs, clearance, or symptom resolution. Some COVID-19 samples were acute and others convalescent; all came from the United States, Italy and Spain.

Original processing notes: Scientists estimated how many nucleated cells there were by amplifying reference gene primers. This table comes from immunoSEQ multiplex PCR, and its TCRdb copy is limited to in-frame clones, with some not included. For V, J and clone size, that table is used; D and trimming come from the DNA. The table shows fewer than 200,000 clones, with 86% occurring only once. Clinical history as reported by participants underpinned cohort assignment. Trimming removed 4 bases from V and 1 base from J; junction bases left unmatched: 4. Germline values: CDR1 SGHRS, CDR2 YFSETQ. The CDR3 sequence is 14 residues long.

The J gene is TRBJ1-1, the V gene TRBV5-1, with TRBD1 matching over 7 bases. The origin of this receptor is a woman aged 35 to 49 in a cohort exposed to, infected with or recovered from COVID-19 (not recorded which). Sequencing input: PBMCs or T cells enriched from blood (not recorded which). For the CDR3, the DNA is TGCGCCAGCAGCCAAACAGGGGCGAACACTGAAGCTTTCTTT. Translating gives CASSQTGANTEAFF.